This TCR beta chain appears in the sequencing data of a study of vaccination and CD4 T cells after COVID-19 (dated by TCRdb to about 2022). For the wider study: Every convalescent patient had a positive nasal swab PCR test for SARS-CoV-2, with mild disease in several patients and severe disease in one. Six males and four females were included in the convalescent cohort, with two Hispanic individuals, seven Caucasians, two Asians and one multiracial person represented. Control cultures used a CEFX viral epitope pool as positive control, an HIV-1 Nef peptide pool as negative control, or no peptide. Post-COVID blood samples were collected from convalescent patients a median of around 100 days after diagnosis, with a range of about 30 to 161 days. Participants got two doses of the Pfizer-BioNTech BNT162b2 vaccine (n=8) or two doses of the Moderna mRNA-1273 vaccine (n=2). For stimulating the cultures, overlapping spike peptide pools were used, derived from SARS-CoV-2 as well as from the common cold coronaviruses HCoV-NL63, HCoV-OC43 and HCoV-229E. Post-vaccine blood samples were collected a median of approximately 68 days after the second vaccine dose, ranging from roughly 12 to 250 days. In around 10 COVID-19 convalescent patients and a handful of infection-naive healthy vaccine recipients, researchers compared the spike-specific CD4+ TCR repertoire from before mRNA vaccination with the repertoire from after. Summary of the overall study and its limitations: Although the median number of SARS-CoV-2-reactive clonotypes went up from 21 after infection to more than 30 after vaccination, the increase was not significant. In convalescent patients, nearly all vaccine-specific clones (304 of 307) were found to be mono-reactive for SARS-CoV-2 spike rather than cross-reactive with common cold coronaviruses. The study included relatively few convalescent patients and did not analyze early timepoints after natural infection. In convalescent patients, a median about 84% of post-vaccine SARS-CoV-2-reactive clones were detected only after vaccination, and vaccine-specific priming was suggested by this finding.

Trimming leaves V shorter by 0 bases and J shorter by 2 bases, with the junction holding 12 bases beyond the gene matches. Sequences DFQATT (CDR1) and SNEGSKA (CDR2) are obtained from the germline V gene (reference sequence). From the cysteine through the phenylalanine, the CDR3 covers 18 amino acids. Only the CDR3 DNA stays, 54 bases, in frame from base 1. What the treatment or condition label conveys for this sample: roughly 11-day PBMC culture with coronavirus spike peptide pools or control peptides (ViraFEST assay). The study used the ViraFEST assay, which expanded antigen-specific T cells with peptide pools and then identified expanded clonotypes by TCR sequencing. Positive SARS-CoV-2 PCR tests in the convalescent patients dated from March to December 2020, before Alpha, Beta and Delta variants emerged in the United States. Each well held 2 million to 2.5 million PBMCs cultured with approximately 9.1 ug/ml peptide pools in IMDM containing 5% human AB serum and roughly 9.3 IU/ml IL-2. On days 3 and 7, half of the culture medium was replaced with fresh IL-2-containing medium. CD4+ T cells were isolated after less than twelve days of culture through negative selection using the EasySep CD4+ T cell isolation kit. Ficoll-Paque Plus gradient centrifugation was used to isolate PBMCs from whole blood, and the isolated PBMCs were then either used fresh or cryopreserved at -140C. In general, triplicate wells were set up for every culture condition.

With respect to this clonotype: Its antigen remains unidentified. No qualities accompany the bases; no much larger clone lies one base away.

Receptor libraries were prepared by PCR. At the Johns Hopkins FTIC core, DNA from the cultured CD4+ T cells underwent TCR sequencing with the Oncomine TCR Beta short-read assay. The QIAamp micro DNA kit was used to extract genomic DNA from the cultured CD4+ T cells. Oncomine TCR Beta libraries from cultured CD4+ T cells were pooled using unique dual indexes and sequenced on an Illumina iSeq 100. Per the authors' processing: Non-productive sequences were removed, and CDR3s that did not start with C, did not end with F or W, or were shorter than 7 amino acids were discarded. The MANAFEST web application was used to identify antigen-specific clonotypes by comparing peptide-stimulated wells against reference wells and other culture wells. To be called positive, a clone needed an FDR below 0.05, an odds ratio above 5, and a productive frequency above 0.1% in at least two of three replicate wells. A clonotype was classed as cross-reactive if the clonotype showed significant expansion both in SARS-CoV-2 spike wells and in at least one common cold coronavirus spike condition. CDR3 homology was assessed with Levenshtein distances (stringdist) and unrooted phylogenetic trees (ape) in R version 3.6.1. TCRdb itself trimmed the public reads at Q25 with fastp, ran MiXCR and retained productive beta chains. Merged by CDR3 protein, the rows form single entries marked with the most common genes and DNA. The V and J calls and clone size are TCRdb's, not the authors'. This sample comprises around 21,000 distinct CDR3 sequences, about 56% of them detected only once. The ten largest clones capture 6.5% to 8.5% of the sample.

The sequenced sample was CD4+ T cells from blood, cultured in vitro. The sequence came from a human donor who had recovered from COVID-19. The rearrangement combines TRBV20-1 with TRBJ2-7, with 11 middle bases fitting TRBD1. This receptor has the CDR3 CSARDIVGTGGIAYEQYF. In nucleotides, the sequence is TGCAGTGCTAGAGATATCGTGGGGACAGGGGGGATTGCCTACGAGCAGTACTTC.